What follows are 6 T cell receptor beta chains derived from one specimen sequenced in a study of regulatory T cells in long-lasting Graves disease. CDR3 regions were amplified by Arm-PCR using iRepertoire HTBI primers to build TCR beta libraries. TCRdb recomputed calls from the multiplex PCR reads with MiXCR, one row per CDR3 protein. This table has about 220,000 distinct CDR3 sequences, roughly a fifth appearing once. The sample's time point: newly diagnosed GD, antithyroid drugs for less than 3 months. PBMCs were the source of the RNA used for TCR sequencing. This sample also belongs to another study, concerning T cells in Graves' hyperthyroidism and ophthalmopathy.

This specimen consisted of peripheral blood mononuclear cells (PBMCs), obtained at new diagnosis, from a patient treated with antithyroid drugs. These receptors originate from a young woman with Graves disease.

This clonotype has at least ten counts. The V call is TRBV2, the J call TRBJ1-6; D is possibly TRBD1 (5 bases). Germline-derived CDR1 and CDR2 are SNHLY and FYNNEI. This CDR3 has 16 amino acids. Trimming left V 6 bases short and J 2 bases short, with 14 bases between. CDR3: CASRATGSTYNSPLHF. The DNA for the CDR3 is TGTGCCAGCAGGGCTACAGGCTCTACCTATAATTCACCCCTCCACTTT.

Only a few counts were recorded for this clonotype. The junction does not match germline at one end; this may be a read error. V usage is TRBV25-1 and J usage is TRBJ1-3; 7 bases are shared with TRBD1. Germline-derived CDR1 and CDR2 are MGHDK and SYGVNS. This CDR3 has 15 amino acids. Here the CDR3 reads CASSEQGDSRNTIYF. The CDR3 nucleotides read TGTGCCAGCAGTGAGCAGGGGGACTCTAGAAACACCATATATTTT.

This clonotype was seen more than once but under ten times. The rearrangement links TRBV5-6 to TRBJ1-3, with D perhaps matching TRBD1 (6 bases). The CDR3 length is 15 residues. V was shortened by 1 base and J by 3 bases, with 11 bases between the two germline ends. Germline CDR1 is SGHDT and CDR2 is YYEEEE. The CDR3 region is CASSLSQGFGNTIYF. Written as DNA, the CDR3 is TGTGCCAGCAGCTTGAGTCAGGGGTTTGGAAACACCATATATTTT.

Ten or more counts support this clonotype. This chain uses TRBV5-1 with TRBJ2-5; D uncertain. Trimming stripped 6 bases from V and 0 bases from J, with 6 bases between. The CDR3 runs to 12 residues. Looked up from germline, CDR1 is SGHRS and CDR2 is YFSETQ. The chain's CDR3 is CASTWDQETQYF. CDR3 DNA sequence: TGCGCCAGCACCTGGGACCAAGAGACCCAGTACTTC.

This clonotype was counted ten times or more. The chain carries TRBV12-3 or TRBV12-4 and TRBJ2-7; D not certain. This CDR3 contains 13 residues. Trimming left V 0 bases short and J 4 bases short, with 7 bases between. This CDR3 reads CASSLARRYEQYF. The CDR3 nucleotides are TGTGCCAGCAGTTTAGCGCGGCGGTACGAGCAGTACTTC.

The table lists this clonotype with a few counts. V gene TRBV6-2 or TRBV6-3 combines with J gene TRBJ2-2, with a weak D call TRBD2 (6 bases). Trimming stripped 6 bases from V and 0 bases from J, with 11 bases between. Germline CDR1 MNHEY, CDR2 SVGEGT. The CDR3 loop spans 15 amino acids. CDR3 coding DNA: TGTGCCAGCAGCCGACTAGGCGCGAACACCGGGGAGCTGTTTTTT. Translation: CASSRLGANTGELFF.